This T cell receptor beta chain comes out of a study of blood T cell repertoires in COVID-19. Overall study context: T cells, B-cell-depleted T cells, or PBMCs provided the cDNA or gDNA that served as material.

This clone was observed a single time. Only in-frame clones appear in the TCRdb table, and some are missing; sequencing was by immunoSEQ multiplex PCR. The sample lists 200,000 to 300,000 clones, 84% seen once, with 8% to 9.5% in the top ten. The CDR3 loop spans 12 amino acids. In germline, CDR1 is SNHLY, CDR2 FYNNEI. V was trimmed by 3 bases and J by 4 bases, leaving 7 bases between them. The material sequenced was peripheral blood. The sequence came from a human donor in a cohort sampled during active COVID-19. The chain has TRBV2 and TRBJ2-7, with D tentatively TRBD1 (5 bases). The CDR3 DNA sequence: TGTGCCAGCAGTGAGCAGGGTTACGAGCAGTACTTC. It translates to CASSEQGYEQYF.